This T cell receptor beta chain was identified during a study of cytomegalovirus exposure and HLA in healthy donors. The study ran its PCR with 60 Vbeta and 13 Jbeta primers. Data came from immunoSEQ multiplex PCR; TCRdb stores just in-frame clones and leaves some out. The sample records approximately 160,000 clones, 68% being singletons. The CDR3 has 16 residues. The V gene's germline CDR1 is SEHNR and CDR2 FQNEAQ (reference sequence). V lost 5 bases and J lost 8, with 24 bases in between. Points from the study as a whole: Reports credit the classifier with highly specific, highly sensitive diagnosis of cytomegalovirus status. Whilst most TCR sequences proved rare, a subset of public TCRs occurred across many donors.

A word on this clone: What it recognizes is unknown.

The receptor comes from a man aged 50 or older in good health and CMV-seronegative. Sample: PBMCs. The genes are TRBV7-9 and TRBJ1-2, with a tentative D call TRBD1 (6 bases). The CDR3 region is CASSPREGESDVGYTF. As DNA, the CDR3 is TGTGCCAGCAGCCCCCGAGAGGGGGAATCGGATGTAGGCTACACCTTC.